These 10 T cell receptor beta chains came from one sample sequenced in a study of cytomegalovirus exposure and HLA in healthy donors. Amplification used 60 Vbeta primers and 13 Jbeta primers. Profiling relied on immunoSEQ multiplex PCR, and the TCRdb table lists in-frame clones only, not all of them. The sample has approximately 130,000 clones; less than 80% are singletons. Sequences were obtained from PBMCs. The receptors were gathered from a man in his fifties or sixties in good health and CMV-seropositive.

The V and J genes are TRBV9 and TRBJ1-1; a weak D match, TRBD1 (6 bases). The CDR3 runs to 15 residues. Germline values: CDR1 SGDLS, CDR2 YYNGEE. Trimming left V 6 bases short and J 5 bases short, with 20 bases between. The CDR3 coding sequence is TGTGCCAGCACCCCAAGGGGGAGGGAGAGAACTGAAGCTTTCTTT. This translates into CASTPRGRERTEAFF.

This clone has only one observation. V gene TRBV29-1 combines with J gene TRBJ1-2; 8 nucleotides align to TRBD1. The J segment lost 4 bases and the V segment lost 4 bases, leaving 2 bases of the junction unmatched. In germline, CDR1 is SQVTM, CDR2 ANQGSEA. The CDR3 sequence is 12 residues long. The CDR3 nucleotides are TGCAGCGTTGTCAGGGGGCTCTATGGCTACACCTTC. Amino acid sequence: CSVVRGLYGYTF.

This clone showed up just a few times. The chain recombines TRBV11-2 with TRBJ2-7; 7 positions agree with TRBD1. V gave up 4 bases and J gave up 2 bases; unmatched junction bases: 5. CDR3 length: 14 residues. Germline V gives CDR1 SGHAT, CDR2 FQNNGV. The DNA of the CDR3 is TGTGCCAGCAGCTCCTACAGGGGCGCCTACGAGCAGTACTTC. Protein: CASSSYRGAYEQYF.

In nucleotides, the CDR3 is TGCGCCAGCAGCCAAGATCCCCAAACAGATACGCAGTATTTT. This codes for CASSQDPQTDTQYF. The chain is built from TRBV4-1 and TRBJ2-3; D remains unclear. Between the trimmed V and J ends, which lost 0 bases and 3 bases, there was a span of 7 bases. This CDR3 has 14 amino acids. Per the germline V gene, CDR1 is MGHRA and CDR2 is YSYEKL.

This chain uses TRBV7-6 with TRBJ1-3; 12 nucleotides match TRBD1. The CDR3 is 19 amino acids. CDR1 and CDR2 (germline): SGHVS, FNYEAQ. V shed 0 bases, J shed 0 bases, and the junction held 6 bases outside the gene matches. The CDR3 here is CASSLARDRGRSSGNTIYF. CDR3 sequence (DNA): TGTGCCAGCAGCTTAGCGCGGGACAGGGGGCGATCCTCTGGAAACACCATATATTTT.

The genes are TRBV2 and TRBJ2-6; D is undetermined. The CDR3 sequence is 16 residues long. V lost 7 bases to trimming and J lost 1 base, with 14 bases between them. Germline CDR1 and CDR2: SNHLY and FYNNEI. CDR3 bases: TGTGCCAGCAAACGGGTGACGTCGTCTGGGGCCAACGTCCTGACTTTC. Its translation is CASKRVTSSGANVLTF. The full variable domain, in which reference TRBV2 and TRBJ2-6 provide the parts outside the CDR3, is EPEVTQTPSHQVTQMGQEVILRCVPISNHLYFYWYRQILGQKVEFLVSFYNNEISEKSEIFDDQFSVERPDGSNFTLKIRSTKLEDSAMYFCASKRVTSSGANVLTFGAGSRLTVL.

This chain links TRBV5-6 with TRBJ2-1; TRBD2 is a possible D gene (5 bases). The CDR3 is made up of 16 amino acids. Germline V CDR1 and CDR2: SGHDT, YYEEEE. The ends were cut back, 1 base at V and 5 bases at J, with 16 bases in the middle. In DNA form, the CDR3 reads TGTGCCAGCAGCTTGAGTTTGGCGGGTGCGGACAATGAGCAGTTCTTC. It translates to CASSLSLAGADNEQFF.

The rearrangement joins TRBV5-5 to TRBJ1-4; D gene ambiguous. The CDR3 is 17 residues long. Trimming took 0 bases from V and 3 from J, leaving 15 bases between them. Germline V gives CDR1 SGHKS, CDR2 YYEKEE (reference sequence). For the CDR3, the DNA is TGTGCCAGCAGCTTGGGGTTCGGGGTTGGGGCTAATGAAAAACTGTTTTTT. The encoded protein is CASSLGFGVGANEKLFF. Full variable domain (missing parts from reference TRBV5-5 and TRBJ1-4): DAGVTQSPTHLIKTRGQQVTLRCSPISGHKSVSWYQQVLGQGPQFIFQYYEKEERGRGNFPDRFSARQFPNYSSELNVNALLLGDSALYLCASSLGFGVGANEKLFFGSGTQLSVL.

The chain has TRBV28 and TRBJ1-2, with a tentative D call TRBD1 (6 bases). Per germline, CDR1 MDHEN and CDR2 SYDVKM. The CDR3 length is 11 residues. Trimming removed 5 bases from V and 8 bases from J, with 9 bases in between. The CDR3 reads CASSHREGYTF. CDR3 DNA sequence: TGTGCCAGCAGTCACAGGGAGGGCTACACCTTC.

This rearrangement joins TRBV11-3 to TRBJ2-5; TRBD1 might be the D (5 bases). This CDR3 has 13 amino acids. CDR1 SGHNT and CDR2 YENEEA come from the germline V gene. Trimming shortened V by 4 bases and J by 0 bases, and 6 bases separated the two germline ends. CDR3 in DNA: TGTGCCAGCAGCTCAGGGTACCAAGAGACCCAGTACTTC. Its translation: CASSSGYQETQYF. The whole variable domain, remainder taken from reference TRBV11-3 and TRBJ2-5, is EAGVVQSPRYKIIEKKQPVAFWCNPISGHNTLYWYLQNLGQGPELLIRYENEEAVDDSQLPKDRFSAERLKGVDSTLKIQPAELGDSAVYLCASSSGYQETQYFGPGTRLLVL.